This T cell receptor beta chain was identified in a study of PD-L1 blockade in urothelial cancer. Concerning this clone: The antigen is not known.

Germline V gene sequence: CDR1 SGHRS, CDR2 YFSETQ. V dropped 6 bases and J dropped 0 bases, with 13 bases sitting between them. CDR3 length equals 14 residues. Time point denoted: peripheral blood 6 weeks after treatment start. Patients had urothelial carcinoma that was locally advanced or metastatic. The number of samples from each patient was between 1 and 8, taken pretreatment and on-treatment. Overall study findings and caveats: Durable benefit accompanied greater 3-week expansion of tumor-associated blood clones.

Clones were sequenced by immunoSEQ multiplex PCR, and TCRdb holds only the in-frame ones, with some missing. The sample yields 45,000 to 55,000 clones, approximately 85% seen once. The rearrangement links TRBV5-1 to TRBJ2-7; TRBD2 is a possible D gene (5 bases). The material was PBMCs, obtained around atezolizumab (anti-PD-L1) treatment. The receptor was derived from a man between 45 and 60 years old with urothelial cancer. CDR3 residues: CASNQDLSSYEQYF. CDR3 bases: TGCGCCAGCAACCAGGACTTGAGCTCCTACGAGCAGTACTTC.